The rows below give T cell receptor beta chains drawn from one sample of a study of shared clonotypes between healthy human individuals. Data came from immunoSEQ multiplex PCR; TCRdb stores just in-frame clones and leaves some out. The sample consists of around 2,000,000 clones, about 95% of them appearing once. Sequencing input: naive CD8+ T cells sorted from blood. Receptors were obtained from a man aged 18 to 35 in good health. CDR3s include the opening cysteine and the closing phenylalanine or tryptophan. D genes are given only for firm matches. Not every row has a clone size; where given, it reads once, few, many or a size class.

j_call | d_call | v_call | clone_size | cdr3_aa | cdr3_nt
TRBJ2-7 | - | TRBV13 | - | CASSWGRSEQYF | TGTGCCAGCAGCTGGGGAAGGTCCGAGCAGTACTTC
TRBJ1-5 | - | TRBV27 | - | CASSLTPAGTNQPQHF | TGTGCCAGCAGTTTAACCCCGGCCGGGACCAATCAGCCCCAGCATTTT
TRBJ1-2 | - | TRBV4-3 | - | CASSQAWGYDGYTF | TGCGCCAGCAGCCAAGCCTGGGGGTACGATGGCTACACCTTC
TRBJ1-2 | TRBD1 | TRBV28 | - | CASRSFTGTGDYGYTF | TGTGCCAGCAGATCATTTACCGGGACAGGGGACTATGGCTACACCTTC
TRBJ1-2 | - | TRBV4-1 | - | CASSQGTFVTF | TGCGCCAGCAGCCAAGGGACCTTCGTCACCTTC
TRBJ1-2 | - | TRBV4-1 | few | CASSPGQGDGYGYTF | TGCGCCAGCAGCCCAGGACAAGGGGATGGCTATGGCTACACCTTC
TRBJ2-6 | - | TRBV6-5 | - | CASTPSVSGANVLTF | TGTGCCAGCACCCCCTCCGTGTCTGGGGCCAACGTCCTGACTTTC
TRBJ2-3 | TRBD2 | TRBV4-1 | - | CASSAGLGTDTQYF | TGCGCCAGCAGCGCGGGACTAGGCACAGATACGCAGTATTTT
TRBJ2-7 | - | TRBV11-2 | - | CASSLTPPEQYF | TGTGCCAGCAGCTTGACCCCTCCGGAGCAGTACTTC
TRBJ2-7 | - | TRBV27 | - | CASSLAGAYEQYF | TGTGCCAGCAGTTTGGCAGGGGCCTACGAGCAGTACTTC
TRBJ2-1 | - | TRBV4-1 | - | CASSQEKVGDEQFF | TGCGCCAGCAGCCAAGAAAAGGTTGGGGACGAGCAGTTCTTC
TRBJ1-1 | - | TRBV5-4 | - | CASSTPAEGTEAFF | TGTGCCAGCAGCACCCCAGCGGAGGGCACTGAAGCTTTCTTT
TRBJ2-5 | - | TRBV7-9 | - | CASSAAADGQETQYF | TGTGCCAGCAGCGCCGCTGCGGACGGCCAAGAGACCCAGTACTTC
TRBJ1-4 | - | TRBV27 | - | CASSLGTDLPNEKLFF | TGTGCCAGCAGTTTAGGGACGGATCTTCCTAATGAAAAACTGTTTTTT
TRBJ2-3 | - | TRBV2 | once | CASSVELSTDTQYF | TGTGCCAGCAGTGTAGAGCTTTCGACAGATACGCAGTATTTT
TRBJ2-6 | TRBD2 | TRBV7-9 | - | CASSLRAGEAGANVLTF | TGTGCCAGCAGCCTTCGGGCGGGAGAGGCTGGGGCCAACGTCCTGACTTTC
TRBJ2-5 | - | TRBV7-9 | - | CASSLAGTTQETQYF | TGTGCCAGCAGCTTAGCCGGGACAACCCAAGAGACCCAGTACTTC
TRBJ1-1 | - | TRBV5-4 | - | CASSLWGFGEAFF | TGTGCCAGCAGCTTGTGGGGATTTGGTGAAGCTTTCTTT
TRBJ2-1 | TRBD1 | TRBV19 | - | CASRTGVGEQFF | TGTGCCAGTAGGACAGGGGTCGGTGAGCAGTTCTTC
TRBJ1-2 | - | TRBV28 | once | CASSFPTAVYGYTF | TGTGCCAGCAGTTTCCCGACAGCTGTATATGGCTACACCTTC
TRBJ1-5 | - | TRBV5-5 | - | CASSLMGYSNQPQHF | TGTGCCAGCAGCTTGATGGGGTATAGCAATCAGCCCCAGCATTTT
TRBJ1-5 | - | TRBV7-9 | - | CASSEQVGDQPQHF | TGTGCCAGCAGCGAACAGGTGGGGGATCAGCCCCAGCATTTT
TRBJ2-5 | - | TRBV19 | - | CASSILGTDQETQYF | TGTGCCAGTAGTATTCTCGGGACGGACCAAGAGACCCAGTACTTC
TRBJ1-5 | - | TRBV27 | - | CASSKSARLGDQPQHF | TGTGCCAGCAGTAAATCGGCCAGACTCGGCGATCAGCCCCAGCATTTT
TRBJ2-3 | - | TRBV7-9 | - | CASSLYGNTDTQYF | TGTGCCAGCAGCTTGTATGGAAACACAGATACGCAGTATTTT
TRBJ1-4 | - | TRBV15 | - | CATLDAGGDEKLFF | TGTGCCACCTTAGACGCGGGAGGCGATGAAAAACTGTTTTTT
TRBJ2-1 | TRBD2 | TRBV5-1 | - | CASSPGLAGGRNEQFF | TGCGCCAGCAGCCCGGGACTAGCGGGGGGGCGGAATGAGCAGTTCTTC
TRBJ2-1 | - | TRBV11-3 | - | CASSLDSGEQFF | TGTGCCAGCAGCTTAGATAGTGGGGAGCAGTTCTTC
TRBJ2-7 | - | TRBV27 | - | CASSFHSPYEQYF | TGTGCCAGCAGTTTTCACTCCCCCTACGAGCAGTACTTC
TRBJ1-5 | - | TRBV27 | - | CASSLRSGPLHF | TGTGCCAGCAGTTTGAGATCCGGACCCCTCCATTTT
TRBJ1-1 | TRBD1 | TRBV28 | - | CASSTDREGRMNTEAFF | TGTGCCAGCAGTACGGACAGGGAGGGTCGAATGAACACTGAAGCTTTCTTT
TRBJ2-2 | - | TRBV10-3 | few | CAISEQRLQGTGELFF | TGTGCCATCAGTGAGCAGAGACTCCAAGGCACCGGGGAGCTGTTTTTT
TRBJ2-5 | - | TRBV5-8 | - | CASSRGETQYF | TGTGCCAGCAGCCGAGGAGAGACCCAGTACTTC
TRBJ2-2 | TRBD1 | TRBV7-6 | - | CASSLGWQGADGELFF | TGTGCCAGCAGCTTAGGGTGGCAGGGGGCTGACGGGGAGCTGTTTTTT
TRBJ1-1 | - | TRBV27 | - | CASSRVGPINTEAFF | TGTGCCAGCAGCCGGGTGGGCCCGATCAACACTGAAGCTTTCTTT
TRBJ2-7 | TRBD1 | TRBV7-6 | - | CASSLLGQGAYEQYF | TGTGCCAGCAGCCTTTTGGGACAGGGGGCCTACGAGCAGTACTTC
TRBJ2-1 | - | TRBV30 | - | CAWSEGGSYNEQFF | TGTGCCTGGAGTGAGGGGGGGTCCTACAATGAGCAGTTCTTC
TRBJ2-3 | - | TRBV27 | - | CASSVLGGDTQYF | TGTGCCAGCTCTGTATTGGGGGGAGATACGCAGTATTTT
TRBJ2-1 | TRBD2 | TRBV19 | - | CASSPSAGVDEQFF | TGTGCCAGTAGTCCCTCGGCGGGAGTGGATGAGCAGTTCTTC
TRBJ2-1 | - | TRBV25-1 | - | CASSYAGGNEQFF | TGTGCCAGCAGTTATGCAGGGGGGAATGAGCAGTTCTTC
TRBJ1-1 | TRBD1 | TRBV28 | - | CASRYDTTGGTEAFF | TGTGCCAGCCGCTACGATACGACAGGGGGCACTGAAGCTTTCTTT
TRBJ2-5 | - | TRBV27 | - | CASSPFSTRTGQETQYF | TGTGCCAGCAGTCCCTTCTCCACCCGTACAGGGCAAGAGACCCAGTACTTC